The 14 T cell receptor beta chains below come from one sample, sequenced in a study of T cells expressing NK-cell markers. TCRdb reprocessed the 5' RACE reads, with one entry per CDR3 protein and no DNA. The sample holds 150,000 or so distinct CDR3 sequences. Sequenced sample: blood T cells: a sorted CD56 or NKG2C T cell subset, CD4+ or CD8+ T cells, or bulk PBMC T cells (not recorded which). These receptors all come from a woman aged 18 to 69 in good health.

The CDR3 is CASSRDVTDTQYF. J is TRBJ2-3 and V is TRBV5-1. From germline, CDR1 is SGHRS and CDR2 YFSETQ. The CDR3 extends over 13 amino acids.

J is TRBJ1-2 and V is TRBV2. CDR1 and CDR2 from the germline V gene are SNHLY and FYNNEI. The CDR3 is made up of 12 amino acids. The CDR3 loop reads CASRGDFGGYTF.

The CDR3 here is CASSSQGIGEKLFF. V is TRBV3-1 and J is TRBJ1-4; TCRdb names TRBD1, which stays unverified in the absence of DNA. There are 14 residues in the CDR3. Germline CDR1 reads LGHDT; CDR2 reads YNNKEL (reference sequence).

The chain joins TRBV11-3 to TRBJ2-1; the TCRdb D gene call, TRBD1, has no DNA to confirm it. Germline CDR1 is SGHNT and CDR2 is YENEEA. This CDR3 contains 17 residues. The CDR3 spells CASSWRGGGSLRAEQFF.

The chain couples TRBV6-1 to TRBJ1-2. Germline values: CDR1 MNHNS, CDR2 SASEGT. The CDR3 extends over 12 amino acids. The CDR3 loop reads CASSELGNGYTF.

The chain joins TRBV9 to TRBJ1-3; TCRdb designates TRBD1, a call that cannot be tested without DNA. Germline V lookup: CDR1 SGDLS, CDR2 YYNGEE. The CDR3 has 14 amino acids. The CDR3 sequence is CASSATGERNTIYF.

The rearrangement links TRBV6-1 to TRBJ2-7; TCRdb designates TRBD2, a call that cannot be tested without DNA. CDR3 length: 15 residues. Germline V gene lookup returns CDR1 MNHNS and CDR2 SASEGT. CDR3 protein: CASSMSSGFSYEQYF.

The CDR3 protein is CASSFGGGFTNTGELFF. The chain couples TRBV5-6 to TRBJ2-2; the TCRdb D gene call, TRBD1, has no DNA to confirm it. The CDR3 contains 17 residues. Germline CDR1 and CDR2: SGHDT and YYEEEE.

This rearrangement joins TRBV5-1 to TRBJ2-5; there is no DNA to check the TCRdb D call of TRBD1. Germline CDR1 and CDR2: SGHRS and YFSETQ. CDR3 length: 16 residues. CDR3 in amino acids: CASSLAGTGGQETQYF.

CDR3 protein: CASSLVLSGRGADTQYF. The rearrangement uses TRBV7-8 and TRBJ2-3; the TCRdb D gene call, TRBD2, has no DNA to confirm it. The germline V gene has CDR1 SGHVS and CDR2 FQNEAQ. The CDR3 is 17 amino acids.

This chain uses TRBV5-1 with TRBJ2-5; no DNA is available, so the TRBD2 call from TCRdb remains unchecked. The CDR3 length is 14 residues. From germline, CDR1 is SGHRS and CDR2 YFSETQ. CDR3: CASSLALAWETQYF. The full variable domain, its missing parts supplied by reference TRBV5-1 and TRBJ2-5, is KAGVTQTPRYLIKTRGQQVTLSCSPISGHRSVSWYQQTPGQGLQFLFEYFSETQRNKGNFPGRFSGRQFSNSRSEMNVSTLELGDSALYLCASSLALAWETQYFGPGTRLLVL.

This chain joins TRBV20-1 and TRBJ2-3; TCRdb gives TRBD1 as the D gene, but with no DNA this cannot be confirmed. CDR3 size: 14 residues. Germline V lookup: CDR1 DFQATT, CDR2 SNEGSKA (reference sequence). CDR3 region: CSAEPGVEADTQYF.

This sequence joins TRBV6-1 and TRBJ2-5; TCRdb outputs TRBD1, but without DNA this stays unchecked. The germline CDR1 and CDR2 sequences are MNHNS and SASEGT. CDR3 size: 16 residues. CDR3 region: CASSRGQGGSQETQYF.

This chain joins TRBV5-5 and TRBJ2-5. The CDR3 totals 11 residues. Germline-derived CDR1 and CDR2 are SGHKS and YYEKEE (reference sequence). CDR3 sequence reads: CASSQWETQYF.